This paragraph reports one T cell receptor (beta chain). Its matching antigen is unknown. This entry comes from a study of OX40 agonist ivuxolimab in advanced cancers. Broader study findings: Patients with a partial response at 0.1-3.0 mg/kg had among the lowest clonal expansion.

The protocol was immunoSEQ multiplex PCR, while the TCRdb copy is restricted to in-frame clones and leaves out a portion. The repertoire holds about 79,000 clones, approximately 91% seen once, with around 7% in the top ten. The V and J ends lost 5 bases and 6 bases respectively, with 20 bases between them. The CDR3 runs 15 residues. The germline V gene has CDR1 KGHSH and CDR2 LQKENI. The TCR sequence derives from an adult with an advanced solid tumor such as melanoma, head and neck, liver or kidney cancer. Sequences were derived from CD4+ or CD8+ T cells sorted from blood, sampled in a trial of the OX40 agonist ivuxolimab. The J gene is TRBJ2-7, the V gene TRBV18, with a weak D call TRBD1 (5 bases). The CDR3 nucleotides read TGTGCCAGCTCAGTAGAGGCAGGGTCGCTCTCCGAGCAGTACTTC. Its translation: CASSVEAGSLSEQYF.